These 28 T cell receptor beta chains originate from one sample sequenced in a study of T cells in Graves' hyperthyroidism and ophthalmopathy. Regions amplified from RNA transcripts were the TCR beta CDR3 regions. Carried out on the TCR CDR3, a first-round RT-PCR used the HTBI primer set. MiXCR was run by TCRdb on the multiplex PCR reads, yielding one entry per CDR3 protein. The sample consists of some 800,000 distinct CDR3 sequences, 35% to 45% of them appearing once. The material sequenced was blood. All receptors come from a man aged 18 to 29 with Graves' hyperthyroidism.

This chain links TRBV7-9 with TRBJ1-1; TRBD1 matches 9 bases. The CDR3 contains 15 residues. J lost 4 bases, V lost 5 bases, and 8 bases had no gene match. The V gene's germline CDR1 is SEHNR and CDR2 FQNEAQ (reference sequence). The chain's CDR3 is CASSHARTGVTEAFF. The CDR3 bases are TGTGCCAGCAGCCACGCCAGGACAGGGGTCACTGAAGCTTTCTTT.

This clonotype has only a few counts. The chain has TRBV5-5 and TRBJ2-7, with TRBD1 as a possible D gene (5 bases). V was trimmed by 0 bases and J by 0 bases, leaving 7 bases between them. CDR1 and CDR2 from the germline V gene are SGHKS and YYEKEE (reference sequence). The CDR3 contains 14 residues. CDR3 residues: CASSLGQYSYEQYF. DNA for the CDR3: TGTGCCAGCAGCTTGGGACAGTACTCCTACGAGCAGTACTTC.

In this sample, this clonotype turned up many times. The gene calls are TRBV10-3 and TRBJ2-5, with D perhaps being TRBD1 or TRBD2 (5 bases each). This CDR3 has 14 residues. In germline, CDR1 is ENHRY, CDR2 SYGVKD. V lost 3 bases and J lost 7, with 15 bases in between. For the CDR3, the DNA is TGTGCCATCAGTGACTTGGACAACGAGGGGACCCAGTACTTC. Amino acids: CAISDLDNEGTQYF.

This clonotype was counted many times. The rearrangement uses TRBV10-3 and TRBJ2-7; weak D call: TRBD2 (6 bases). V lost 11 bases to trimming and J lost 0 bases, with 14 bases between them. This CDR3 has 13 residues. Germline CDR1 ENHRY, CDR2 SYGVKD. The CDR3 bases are TGTGCCGCTGGAGGGGTGAGCTCCTACGAGCAGTACTTC. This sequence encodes CAAGGVSSYEQYF.

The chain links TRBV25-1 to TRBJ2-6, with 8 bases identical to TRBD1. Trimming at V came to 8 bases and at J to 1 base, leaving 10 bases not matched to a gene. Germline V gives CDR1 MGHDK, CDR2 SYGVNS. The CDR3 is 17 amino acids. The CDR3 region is CASVEDRVPSGANVLTF. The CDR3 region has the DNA TGTGCCAGCGTTGAGGACAGGGTCCCGTCTGGGGCCAACGTCCTGACTTTC.

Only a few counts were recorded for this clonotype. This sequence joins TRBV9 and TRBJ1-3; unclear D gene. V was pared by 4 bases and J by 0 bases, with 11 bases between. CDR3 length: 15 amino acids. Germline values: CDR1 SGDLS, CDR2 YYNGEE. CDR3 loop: CASSLRSSSGNTIYF. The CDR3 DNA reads TGTGCCAGCAGCCTCCGGAGTAGCTCTGGAAACACCATATATTTT.

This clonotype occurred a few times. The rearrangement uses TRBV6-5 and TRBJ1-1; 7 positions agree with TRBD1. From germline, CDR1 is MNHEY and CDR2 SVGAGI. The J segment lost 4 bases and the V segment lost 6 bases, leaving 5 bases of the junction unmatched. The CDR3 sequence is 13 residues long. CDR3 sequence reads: CASSTGVFTEAFF. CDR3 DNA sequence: TGTGCCAGCAGCACAGGGGTATTCACTGAAGCTTTCTTT.

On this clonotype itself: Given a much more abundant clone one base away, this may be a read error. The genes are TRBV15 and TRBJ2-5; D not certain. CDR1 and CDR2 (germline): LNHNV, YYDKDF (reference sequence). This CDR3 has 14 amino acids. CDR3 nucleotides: TGTGCCACCAGCAGCAGACCGTACCAAGAGGCCCAGTACTTC. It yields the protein CATSSRPYQEAQYF.

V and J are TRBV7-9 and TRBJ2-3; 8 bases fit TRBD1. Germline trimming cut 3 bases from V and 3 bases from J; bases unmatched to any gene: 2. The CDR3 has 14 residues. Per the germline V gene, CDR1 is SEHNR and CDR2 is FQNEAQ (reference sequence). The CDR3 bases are TGTGCCAGCAGCTTGAACAGGGGGACAGATACGCAGTATTTT. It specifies CASSLNRGTDTQYF.

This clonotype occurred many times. The CDR3 bases are TGTGCCAGCAGCTTTGGTGGGGGAGACGGAAGGGAGCTGTTTTTT. Residues: CASSFGGGDGRELFF. The chain links TRBV7-2 to TRBJ2-2, with D possibly being TRBD1 or TRBD2 (5 bases each). In germline, CDR1 is SGHTA, CDR2 FQGNSA. The CDR3 has 15 residues. The V end was cut by 3 bases, the J end by 9 bases, with 17 bases between.

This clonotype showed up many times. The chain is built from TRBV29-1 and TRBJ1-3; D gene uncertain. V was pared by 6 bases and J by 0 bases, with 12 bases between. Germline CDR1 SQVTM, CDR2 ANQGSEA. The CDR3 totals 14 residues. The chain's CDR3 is CSVAGVLSGNTIYF. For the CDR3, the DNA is TGCAGCGTCGCCGGGGTTCTCTCTGGAAACACCATATATTTT.

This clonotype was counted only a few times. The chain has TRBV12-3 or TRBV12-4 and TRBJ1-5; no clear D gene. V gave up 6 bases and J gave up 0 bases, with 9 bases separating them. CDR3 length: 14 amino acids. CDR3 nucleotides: TGTGCCAGCAGACAAGGGCCTAGCAATCAGCCCCAGCATTTT. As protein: CASRQGPSNQPQHF.

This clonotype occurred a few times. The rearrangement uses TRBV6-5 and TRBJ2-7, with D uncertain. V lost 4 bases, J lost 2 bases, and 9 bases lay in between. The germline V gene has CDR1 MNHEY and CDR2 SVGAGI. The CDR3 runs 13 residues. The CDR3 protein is CASSLRHTYEQYF. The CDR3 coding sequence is TGTGCCAGCAGTTTGCGCCACACCTACGAGCAGTACTTC.

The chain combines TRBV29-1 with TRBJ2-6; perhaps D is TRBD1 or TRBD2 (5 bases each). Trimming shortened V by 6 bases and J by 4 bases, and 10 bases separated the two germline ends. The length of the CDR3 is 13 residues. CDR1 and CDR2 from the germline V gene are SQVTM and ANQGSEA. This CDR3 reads CSVGAAGANVLTF. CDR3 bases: TGCAGCGTCGGGGCAGCGGGGGCCAACGTCCTGACTTTC.

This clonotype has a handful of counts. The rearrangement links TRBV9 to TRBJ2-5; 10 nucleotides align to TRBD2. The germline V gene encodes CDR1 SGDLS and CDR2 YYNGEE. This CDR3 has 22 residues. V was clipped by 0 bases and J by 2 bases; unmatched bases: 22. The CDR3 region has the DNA TGTGCCAGCAGCGTAGGGTTTGACTATGGGGAATCTCTAGCGGGAGCACAAGAGACCCAGTACTTC. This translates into CASSVGFDYGESLAGAQETQYF.

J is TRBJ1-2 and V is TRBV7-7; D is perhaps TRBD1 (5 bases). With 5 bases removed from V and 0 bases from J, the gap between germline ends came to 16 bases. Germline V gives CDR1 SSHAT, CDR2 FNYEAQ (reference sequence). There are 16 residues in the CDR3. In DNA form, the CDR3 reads TGTGCCAGCAGCGTTGGCCCCAGGGTTGCTAACTATGGCTACACCTTC. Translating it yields CASSVGPRVANYGYTF.

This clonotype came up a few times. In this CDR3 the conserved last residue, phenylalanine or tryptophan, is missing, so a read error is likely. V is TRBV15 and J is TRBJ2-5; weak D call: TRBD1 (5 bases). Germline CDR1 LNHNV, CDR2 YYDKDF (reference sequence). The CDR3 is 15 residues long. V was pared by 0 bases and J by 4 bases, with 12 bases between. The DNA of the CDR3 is TGTGCCACCAGCAGAGATCTTGGCAGGGCAGAGACCCAGTACCTC. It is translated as CATSRDLGRAETQYL.

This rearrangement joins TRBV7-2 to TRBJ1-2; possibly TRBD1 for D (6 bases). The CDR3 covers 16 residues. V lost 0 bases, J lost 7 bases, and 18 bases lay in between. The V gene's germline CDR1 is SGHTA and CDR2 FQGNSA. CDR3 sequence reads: CASSLAFGGRDIGYTF. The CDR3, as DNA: TGTGCCAGCAGCTTAGCCTTTGGGGGGCGGGACATTGGCTACACCTTC.

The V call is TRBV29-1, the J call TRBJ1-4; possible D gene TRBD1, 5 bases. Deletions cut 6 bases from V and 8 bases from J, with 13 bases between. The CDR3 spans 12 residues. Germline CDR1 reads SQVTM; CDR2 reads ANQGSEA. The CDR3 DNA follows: TGCAGCGTACGGGACCTCGGGGAAAAACTGTTTTTT. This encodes CSVRDLGEKLFF.

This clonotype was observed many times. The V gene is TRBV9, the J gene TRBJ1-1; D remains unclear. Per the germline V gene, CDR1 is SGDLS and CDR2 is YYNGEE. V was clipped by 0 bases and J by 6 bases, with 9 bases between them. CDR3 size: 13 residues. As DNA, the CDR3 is TGTGCCAGCAGCGTAGGGAGCGGCGCTGAAGCTTTCTTT. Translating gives CASSVGSGAEAFF.

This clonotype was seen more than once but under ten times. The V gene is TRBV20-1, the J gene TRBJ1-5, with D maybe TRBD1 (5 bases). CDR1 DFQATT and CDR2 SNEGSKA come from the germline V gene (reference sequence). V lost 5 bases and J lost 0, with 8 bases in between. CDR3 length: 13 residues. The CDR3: CSAFRDSNQPQHF. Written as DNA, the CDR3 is TGCAGTGCTTTCAGGGATAGCAATCAGCCCCAGCATTTT.

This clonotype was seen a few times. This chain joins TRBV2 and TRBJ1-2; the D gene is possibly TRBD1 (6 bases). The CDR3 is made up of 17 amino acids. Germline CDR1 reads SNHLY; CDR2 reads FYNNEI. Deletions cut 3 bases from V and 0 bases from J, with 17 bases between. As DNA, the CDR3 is TGTGCCAGCAGTGATTTAACAGGGTGGGGTACTAACTATGGCTACACCTTC. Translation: CASSDLTGWGTNYGYTF.

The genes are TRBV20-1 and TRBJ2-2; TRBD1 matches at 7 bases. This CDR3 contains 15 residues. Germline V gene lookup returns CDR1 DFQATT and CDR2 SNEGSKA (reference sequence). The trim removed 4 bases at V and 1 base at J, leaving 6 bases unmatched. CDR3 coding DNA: TGCAGTGCTAACCACAGGGGATTGAACACCGGGGAGCTGTTTTTT. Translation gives CSANHRGLNTGELFF.

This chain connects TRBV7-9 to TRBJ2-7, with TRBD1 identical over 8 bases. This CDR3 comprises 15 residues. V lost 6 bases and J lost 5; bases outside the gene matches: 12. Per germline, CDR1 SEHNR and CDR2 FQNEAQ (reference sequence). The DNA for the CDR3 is TGTGCCAGCAGAGCCCCGGGACAGGAGAGCCACGAGCAGTACTTC. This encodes CASRAPGQESHEQYF. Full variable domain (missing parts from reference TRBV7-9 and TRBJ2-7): DTGVSQNPRHKITKRGQNVTFRCDPISEHNRLYWYRQTLGQGPEFLTYFQNEAQLEKSRLLSDRFSAERPKGSFSTLEIQRTEQGDSAMYLCASRAPGQESHEQYFGPGTRLTVT.

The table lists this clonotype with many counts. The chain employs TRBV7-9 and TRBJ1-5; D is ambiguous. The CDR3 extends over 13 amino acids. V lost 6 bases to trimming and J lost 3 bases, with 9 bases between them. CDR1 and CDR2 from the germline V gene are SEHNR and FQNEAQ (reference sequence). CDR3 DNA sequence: TGTGCCAGCAGTCCGGGCTCCAATCAGCCCCAGCATTTT. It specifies CASSPGSNQPQHF.

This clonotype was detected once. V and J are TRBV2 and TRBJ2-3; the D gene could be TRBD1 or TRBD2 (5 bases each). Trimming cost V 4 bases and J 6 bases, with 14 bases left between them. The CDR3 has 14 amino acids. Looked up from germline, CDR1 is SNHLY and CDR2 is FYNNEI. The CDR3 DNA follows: TGTGCCAGCAGTGGGGTATGGGGGATGGATACGCAGTATTTT. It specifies CASSGVWGMDTQYF.

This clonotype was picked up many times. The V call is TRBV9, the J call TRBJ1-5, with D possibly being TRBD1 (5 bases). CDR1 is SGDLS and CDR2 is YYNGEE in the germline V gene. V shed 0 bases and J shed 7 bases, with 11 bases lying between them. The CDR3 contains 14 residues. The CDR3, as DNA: TGTGCCAGCAGCGTAGATGCAGGGTGGCAGCCCCAGCATTTT. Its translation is CASSVDAGWQPQHF. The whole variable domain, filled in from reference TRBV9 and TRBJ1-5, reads DSGVTQTPKHLITATGQRVTLRCSPRSGDLSVYWYQQSLDQGLQFLIQYYNGEERAKGNILERFSAQQFPDLHSELNLSSLELGDSALYFCASSVDAGWQPQHFGDGTRLSIL.

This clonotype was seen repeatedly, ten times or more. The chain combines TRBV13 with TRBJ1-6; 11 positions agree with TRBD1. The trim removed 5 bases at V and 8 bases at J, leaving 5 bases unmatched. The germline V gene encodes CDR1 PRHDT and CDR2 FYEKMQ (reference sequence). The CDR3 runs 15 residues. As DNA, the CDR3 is TGTGCCAGCAGCCATCCGGGACAGGGGGATTCACCCCTCCACTTT. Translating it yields CASSHPGQGDSPLHF.